The clone carrying this T cell receptor (beta chain) showed up just once. The source of the sample is a study of blood T cell repertoires in COVID-19. For the study at large: Material from acute and convalescent COVID-19 was sourced from the United States, Italy and Spain. Nucleic acid was either cDNA or gDNA, and it came from T cells, B-cell-depleted T cells, or PBMCs.

Germline CDR1 is KGHSH and CDR2 is LQKENI. There are 14 residues in the CDR3. With V trimmed by 3 bases and J by 5 bases, 7 bases remained unmatched. Original analysis: Amplifying reference gene primers gave estimates of nucleated cell counts. Some clones are missing from TCRdb's copy, which holds only in-frame ones; the method was immunoSEQ multiplex PCR. The V and J calls and clone size are taken from that table; D and trimming were inferred from the DNA. The repertoire has roughly 250,000 clones, around 89% of them found once; the top ten carry roughly 0.8%. The source is a man in his thirties or forties with acute or convalescent COVID-19. The rearrangement uses TRBV18 and TRBJ2-7; 7 positions match TRBD1. Sample: peripheral blood. The CDR3 loop is CASSPRQGINEQYF. The CDR3 nucleotides are TGTGCCAGCTCACCGAGACAGGGTATCAACGAGCAGTACTTC.